These 7 T cell receptor beta chains originate from one sample sequenced in a study of blood T cell repertoires in COVID-19. The table came from immunoSEQ multiplex PCR; TCRdb's copy has only in-frame clones and leaves some out. Here the sample spans around 300,000 clones, about 88% being singletons. The sample comprised PBMCs or T cells enriched from blood (not recorded which). Receptors were obtained from a woman aged 45-60 years who had recovered from COVID-19.

The rearrangement joins TRBV27 to TRBJ2-1; 13 bases match TRBD2. Germline V gene data show CDR1 as MNHEY and CDR2 as SMNVEV (reference sequence). V lost 6 bases to trimming and J lost 5 bases; unmatched junction nucleotides: 4. The CDR3 has 15 amino acids. The CDR3 loop is CASRQGLAGDNEQFF. The CDR3 DNA reads as TGTGCCAGCAGACAAGGACTAGCGGGAGACAATGAGCAGTTCTTC.

In this sample, this clone turned up once. The chain is built from TRBV6-5 and TRBJ1-1; 9 bases fit TRBD1. Germline loops: CDR1 MNHEY, CDR2 SVGAGI. J was trimmed by 3 bases and V by 6 bases; bases with no gene match: 8. This CDR3 contains 15 residues. CDR3 region: CASSAGQGMYTEAFF. In DNA, the CDR3 is TGTGCCAGCAGCGCGGGACAGGGCATGTACACTGAAGCTTTCTTT.

The gene calls are TRBV7-2 and TRBJ1-5; D is unresolved. Trimming pared 5 bases from V and 3 bases from J, leaving 11 bases between. CDR1 and CDR2 (germline): SGHTA, FQGNSA. The length of the CDR3 is 14 residues. This chain's CDR3 is CASSPGGFNQPQHF. Written as DNA, the CDR3 is TGTGCCAGCAGCCCGGGAGGGTTCAATCAGCCCCAGCATTTT.

The chain uses TRBV11-2 and TRBJ2-3; TRBD2 aligns across 7 bases. The CDR3 runs 15 residues. The ends lost 6 bases at V and 6 bases at J; junction bases unmatched: 12. In germline, CDR1 is SGHAT, CDR2 FQNNGV. DNA for the CDR3: TGTGCCAGCAGTGCCTTGGCGGGAGCTTCTGATACGCAGTATTTT. Translating gives CASSALAGASDTQYF.

The chain recombines TRBV20-1 with TRBJ2-5, with D possibly matching TRBD2 (5 bases). Trimming stripped 3 bases from V and 1 base from J, with 12 bases between. Germline V CDR1 and CDR2: DFQATT, SNEGSKA (reference sequence). There are 14 residues in the CDR3. In DNA form, the CDR3 reads TGCAGTGCTAGTCCTGACTACCCCCAAGAGACCCAGTACTTC. Translated: CSASPDYPQETQYF.

The chain links TRBV7-2 to TRBJ1-4, with 9 bases matching TRBD1. The CDR3 covers 15 residues. With 2 bases clipped from V and 5 bases from J, the junction kept 3 bases outside the gene matches. The V gene's germline CDR1 is SGHTA and CDR2 FQGNSA. CDR3 loop: CASSLNGQGNEKLFF. CDR3 in DNA: TGTGCCAGCAGCTTAAACGGACAGGGGAATGAAAAACTGTTTTTT.

V is TRBV2 and J is TRBJ1-4, with D possibly matching TRBD1 (6 bases). Germline CDR1 SNHLY, CDR2 FYNNEI. Deletions cut 4 bases from V and 2 bases from J, with 8 bases between. The CDR3 consists of 14 residues. The CDR3 DNA reads TGTGCCAGCAGTGTCGGACAGACTAATGAAAAACTGTTTTTT. Translation: CASSVGQTNEKLFF.